This T cell receptor (beta chain) was captured by sequencing in a study of T cells after yellow fever vaccination. Each CDR3 protein is one row after TCRdb ran MiXCR on the 5' RACE reads. The sample consists of 100,000 to 150,000 distinct CDR3 sequences, over 12% of them appearing once. With 4 bases removed from V and 4 bases from J, the gap between germline ends came to 16 bases. The CDR3 covers 15 residues. Germline V lookup: CDR1 SGHRS, CDR2 YFSETQ. This clonotype was seen only a few times. The source material was CD8+ T cells sorted from PBMCs, sampled 5 days after the yellow fever booster vaccination. This sequence was found in a man aged 18-30 years who received the YFV17D yellow fever vaccine. The chain uses TRBV5-1 and TRBJ2-3, with a weak D call TRBD2 (6 bases). The CDR3: CASSRSRGRADTQYF. CDR3 DNA sequence: TGCGCCAGCAGCCGCAGCCGGGGGAGAGCAGATACGCAGTATTTT.